This TCR beta chain was captured in a study of STAT5B mutations in CD4+ large granular lymphocyte leukemia. Study-wide results and limits: 8/27 top patient clones versus 2/35 control clones were TRBV06-family.

Libraries were prepared by immunoSEQ multiplex PCR; TCRdb keeps only in-frame clonotypes and omits some of them. The sample has some 33,000 clones; around 70% are singletons. Deletions cut 5 bases from V and 4 bases from J, with 14 bases between. CDR1 is SGHNT and CDR2 is YENEEA in the germline V gene. This CDR3 spans 14 amino acids. Note on this clone: The antigen is undetermined.

Sequences were obtained from CD4+ T cells from blood buffy coats. The chain employs TRBV11-3 and TRBJ1-1, with a tentative D call TRBD1 (5 bases). The receptor was isolated from a human donor in good health. CDR3 bases: TGTGCCAGCAGCCCGATCCGGGGGGTCACTGAAGCTTTCTTT. Amino acid sequence: CASSPIRGVTEAFF.